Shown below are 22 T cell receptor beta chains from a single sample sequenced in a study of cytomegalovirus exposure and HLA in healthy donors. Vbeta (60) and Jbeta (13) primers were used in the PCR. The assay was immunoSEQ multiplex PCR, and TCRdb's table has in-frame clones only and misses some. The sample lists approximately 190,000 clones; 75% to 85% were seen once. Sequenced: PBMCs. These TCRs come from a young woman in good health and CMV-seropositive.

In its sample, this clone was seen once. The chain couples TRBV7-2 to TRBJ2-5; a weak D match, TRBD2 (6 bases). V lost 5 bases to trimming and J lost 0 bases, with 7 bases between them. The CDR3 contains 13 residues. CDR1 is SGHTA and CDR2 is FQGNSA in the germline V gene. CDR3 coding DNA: TGTGCCAGCAGCGCGGGAAACCAAGAGACCCAGTACTTC. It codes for CASSAGNQETQYF.

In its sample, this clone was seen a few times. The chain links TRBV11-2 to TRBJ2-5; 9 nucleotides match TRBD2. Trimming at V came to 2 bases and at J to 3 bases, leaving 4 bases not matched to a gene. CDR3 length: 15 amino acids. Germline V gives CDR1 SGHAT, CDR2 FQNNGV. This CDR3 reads CASSLRTSVEETQYF. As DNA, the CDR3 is TGTGCCAGCAGCTTACGGACTAGCGTGGAAGAGACCCAGTACTTC. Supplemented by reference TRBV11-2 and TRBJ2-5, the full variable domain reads EAGVAQSPRYKIIEKRQSVAFWCNPISGHATLYWYQQILGQGPKLLIQFQNNGVVDDSQLPKDRFSAERLKGVDSTLKIQPAKLEDSAVYLCASSLRTSVEETQYFGPGTRLLVL.

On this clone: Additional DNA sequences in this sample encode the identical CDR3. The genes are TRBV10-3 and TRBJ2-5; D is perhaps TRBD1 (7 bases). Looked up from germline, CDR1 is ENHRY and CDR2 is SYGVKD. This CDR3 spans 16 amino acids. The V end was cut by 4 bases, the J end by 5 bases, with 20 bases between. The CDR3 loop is CAISVGAGGLLETQYF. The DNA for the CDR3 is TGTGCCATCAGTGTTGGAGCAGGGGGGCTTTTGGAGACCCAGTACTTC.

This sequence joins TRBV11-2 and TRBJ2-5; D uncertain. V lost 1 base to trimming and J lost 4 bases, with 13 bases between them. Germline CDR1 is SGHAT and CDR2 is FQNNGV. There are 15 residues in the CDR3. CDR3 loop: CASSLVGSLLETQYF. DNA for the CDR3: TGTGCCAGCAGCTTAGTCGGGTCTCTCTTAGAGACCCAGTACTTC.

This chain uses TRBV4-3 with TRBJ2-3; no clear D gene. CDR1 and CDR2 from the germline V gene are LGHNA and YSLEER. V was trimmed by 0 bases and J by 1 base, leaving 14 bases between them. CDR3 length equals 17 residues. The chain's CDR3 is CASSQDLPQEGTDTQYF. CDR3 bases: TGCGCCAGCAGCCAAGATCTCCCGCAGGAAGGCACAGATACGCAGTATTTT.

CDR3 bases: TGCGCCAGCAGCCCGGGGGGCGGGGGGTACACAGATACGCAGTATTTT. It specifies CASSPGGGGYTDTQYF. V is TRBV4-1 and J is TRBJ2-3, with 8 nucleotides matching TRBD2. CDR3 size: 16 residues. V dropped 4 bases and J dropped 2; count of bases not matched to a gene: 8. Germline CDR1 is MGHRA and CDR2 is YSYEKL.

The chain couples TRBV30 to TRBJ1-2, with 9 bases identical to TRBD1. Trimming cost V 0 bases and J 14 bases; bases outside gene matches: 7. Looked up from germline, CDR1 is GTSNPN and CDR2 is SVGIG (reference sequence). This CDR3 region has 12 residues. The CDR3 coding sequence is TGTGCCTGGAGTGTCCCCGGGACAGGGAGGACCTTC. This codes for CAWSVPGTGRTF. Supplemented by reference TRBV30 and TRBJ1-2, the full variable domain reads SQTIHQWPATLVQPVGSPLSLECTVEGTSNPNLYWYRQAAGRGLQLLFYSVGIGQISSEVPQNLSASRPQDRQFILSSKKLLLSDSGFYLCAWSVPGTGRTFGSGTRLTVV.

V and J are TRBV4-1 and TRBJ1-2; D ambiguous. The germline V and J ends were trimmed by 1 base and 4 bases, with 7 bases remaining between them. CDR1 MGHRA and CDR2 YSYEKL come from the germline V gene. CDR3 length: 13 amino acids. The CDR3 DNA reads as TGCGCCAGCAGCCAAGTCTCCGGCTATGGCTACACCTTC. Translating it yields CASSQVSGYGYTF.

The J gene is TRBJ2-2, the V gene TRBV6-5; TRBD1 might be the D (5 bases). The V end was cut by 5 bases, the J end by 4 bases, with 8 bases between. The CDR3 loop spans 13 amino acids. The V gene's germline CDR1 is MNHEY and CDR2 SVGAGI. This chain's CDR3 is CASSDSFTGELFF. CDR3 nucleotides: TGTGCCAGCAGTGACAGCTTCACCGGGGAGCTGTTTTTT.

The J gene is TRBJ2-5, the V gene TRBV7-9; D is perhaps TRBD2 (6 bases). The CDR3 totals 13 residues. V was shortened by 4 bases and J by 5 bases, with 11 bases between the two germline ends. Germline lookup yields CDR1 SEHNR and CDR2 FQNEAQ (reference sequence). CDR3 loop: CASSSRGPETQYF. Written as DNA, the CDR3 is TGTGCCAGCAGCTCGCGGGGTCCGGAGACCCAGTACTTC. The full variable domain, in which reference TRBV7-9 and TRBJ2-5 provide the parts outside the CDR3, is DTGVSQNPRHKITKRGQNVTFRCDPISEHNRLYWYRQTLGQGPEFLTYFQNEAQLEKSRLLSDRFSAERPKGSFSTLEIQRTEQGDSAMYLCASSSRGPETQYFGPGTRLLVL.

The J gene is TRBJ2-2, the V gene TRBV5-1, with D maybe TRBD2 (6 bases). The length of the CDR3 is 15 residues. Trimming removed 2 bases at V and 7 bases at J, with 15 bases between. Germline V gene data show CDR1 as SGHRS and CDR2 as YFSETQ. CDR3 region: CASSLSGEAGGELFF. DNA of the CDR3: TGCGCCAGCAGCTTATCCGGGGAGGCCGGCGGGGAGCTGTTTTTT. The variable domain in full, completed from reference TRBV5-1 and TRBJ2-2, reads KAGVTQTPRYLIKTRGQQVTLSCSPISGHRSVSWYQQTPGQGLQFLFEYFSETQRNKGNFPGRFSGRQFSNSRSEMNVSTLELGDSALYLCASSLSGEAGGELFFGEGSRLTVL.

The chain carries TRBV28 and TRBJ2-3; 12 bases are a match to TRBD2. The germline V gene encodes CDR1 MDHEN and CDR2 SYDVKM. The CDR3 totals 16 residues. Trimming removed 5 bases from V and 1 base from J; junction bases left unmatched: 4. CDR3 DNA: TGTGCCAGCAGTCAGCGACTAGCGGGGGGCACAGATACGCAGTATTTT. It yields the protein CASSQRLAGGTDTQYF. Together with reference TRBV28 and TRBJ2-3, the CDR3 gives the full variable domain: DVKVTQSSRYLVKRTGEKVFLECVQDMDHENMFWYRQDPGLGLRLIYFSYDVKMKEKGDIPEGYSVSREKKERFSLILESASTNQTSMYLCASSQRLAGGTDTQYFGPGTRLTVL.

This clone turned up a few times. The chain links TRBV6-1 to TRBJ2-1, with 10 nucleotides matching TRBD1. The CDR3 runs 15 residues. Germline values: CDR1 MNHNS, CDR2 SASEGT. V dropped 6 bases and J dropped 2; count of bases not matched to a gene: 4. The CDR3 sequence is CASRKGQGTYNEQFF. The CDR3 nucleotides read TGTGCCAGCAGGAAGGGACAGGGGACCTACAATGAGCAGTTCTTC.

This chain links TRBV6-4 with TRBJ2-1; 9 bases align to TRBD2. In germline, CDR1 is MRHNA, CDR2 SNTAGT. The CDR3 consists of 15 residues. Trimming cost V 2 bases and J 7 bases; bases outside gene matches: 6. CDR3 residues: CASSDDGGGANEQFF. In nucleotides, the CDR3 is TGTGCCAGCAGTGACGACGGCGGGGGGGCGAATGAGCAGTTCTTC.

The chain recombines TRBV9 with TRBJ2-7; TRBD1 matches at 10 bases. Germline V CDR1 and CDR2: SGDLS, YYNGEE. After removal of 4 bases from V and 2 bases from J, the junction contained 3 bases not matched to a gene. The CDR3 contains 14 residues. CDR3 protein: CASSPGTGAYEQYF. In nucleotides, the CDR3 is TGTGCCAGCAGCCCCGGGACAGGGGCCTACGAGCAGTACTTC.

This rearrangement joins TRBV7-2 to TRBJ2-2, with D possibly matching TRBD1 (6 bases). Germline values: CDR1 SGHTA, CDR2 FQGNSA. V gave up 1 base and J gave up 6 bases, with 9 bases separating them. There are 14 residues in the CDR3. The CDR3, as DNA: TGTGCCAGCAGCTTAGTAGGGGGTGCCGGGGAGCTGTTTTTT. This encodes CASSLVGGAGELFF.

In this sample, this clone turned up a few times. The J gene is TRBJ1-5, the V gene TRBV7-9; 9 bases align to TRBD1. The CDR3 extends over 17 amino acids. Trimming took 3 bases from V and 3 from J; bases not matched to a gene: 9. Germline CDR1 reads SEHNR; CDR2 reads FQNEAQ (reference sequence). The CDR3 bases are TGTGCCAGCAGCTTGGGTTTTTGGACAGGGGACAATCAGCCCCAGCATTTT. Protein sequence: CASSLGFWTGDNQPQHF.

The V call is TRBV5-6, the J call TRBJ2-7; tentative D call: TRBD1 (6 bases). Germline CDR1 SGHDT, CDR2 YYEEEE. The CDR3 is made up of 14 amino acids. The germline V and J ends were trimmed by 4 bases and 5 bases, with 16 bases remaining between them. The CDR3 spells CASSPVTGSNEQYF. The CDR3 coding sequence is TGTGCCAGCAGCCCGGTAACAGGGTCCAACGAGCAGTACTTC.

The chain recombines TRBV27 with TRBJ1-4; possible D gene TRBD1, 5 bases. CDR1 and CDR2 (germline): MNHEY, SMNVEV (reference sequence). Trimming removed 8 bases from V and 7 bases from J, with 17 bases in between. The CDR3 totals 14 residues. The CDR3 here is CASGHALRGEKLFF. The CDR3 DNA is TGTGCCAGCGGACACGCGCTAAGGGGTGAAAAACTGTTTTTT.

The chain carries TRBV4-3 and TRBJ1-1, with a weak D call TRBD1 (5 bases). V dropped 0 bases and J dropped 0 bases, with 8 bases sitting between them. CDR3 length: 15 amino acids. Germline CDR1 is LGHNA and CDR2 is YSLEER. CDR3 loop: CASSQEEGLNTEAFF. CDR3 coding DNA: TGCGCCAGCAGCCAAGAGGAGGGGCTGAACACTGAAGCTTTCTTT.

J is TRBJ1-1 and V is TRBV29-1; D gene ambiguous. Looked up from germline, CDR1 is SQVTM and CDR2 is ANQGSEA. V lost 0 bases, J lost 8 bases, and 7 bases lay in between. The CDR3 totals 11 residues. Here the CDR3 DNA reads TGCAGCGTTGAAGAGGGCCTAGAAGCTTTCTTT. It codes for CSVEEGLEAFF.

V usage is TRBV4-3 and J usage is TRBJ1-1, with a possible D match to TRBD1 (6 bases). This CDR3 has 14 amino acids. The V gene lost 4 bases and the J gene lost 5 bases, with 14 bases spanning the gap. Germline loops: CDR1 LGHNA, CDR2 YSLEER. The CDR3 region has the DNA TGCGCCAGCAGCCTGGGTGGGGGGGCTACTGAAGCTTTCTTT. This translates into CASSLGGGATEAFF.